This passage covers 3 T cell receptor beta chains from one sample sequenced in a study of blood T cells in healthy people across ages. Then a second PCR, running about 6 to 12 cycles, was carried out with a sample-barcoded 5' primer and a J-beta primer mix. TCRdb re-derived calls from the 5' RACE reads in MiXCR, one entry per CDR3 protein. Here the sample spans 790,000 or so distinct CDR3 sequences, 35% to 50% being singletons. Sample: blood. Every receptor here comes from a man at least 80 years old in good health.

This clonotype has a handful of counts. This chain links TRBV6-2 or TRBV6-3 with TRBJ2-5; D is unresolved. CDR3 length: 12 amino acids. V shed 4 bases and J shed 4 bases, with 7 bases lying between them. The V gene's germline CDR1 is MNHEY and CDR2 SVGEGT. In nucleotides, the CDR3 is TGTGCCAGCAGTTCCAGAACAGAGACCCAGTACTTC. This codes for CASSSRTETQYF.

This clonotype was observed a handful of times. CDR3 residues: CASSLGRDRMMDEQFF. The CDR3 nucleotides read TGCGCCAGCAGCTTGGGTAGGGACAGGATGATGGATGAGCAGTTCTTC. The rearrangement uses TRBV5-1 and TRBJ2-1, with 8 bases that match TRBD1. Germline V lookup: CDR1 SGHRS, CDR2 YFSETQ. The CDR3 runs 16 residues. The ends lost 0 bases at V and 8 bases at J; junction bases unmatched: 10. Supplemented by reference TRBV5-1 and TRBJ2-1, the full variable domain reads KAGVTQTPRYLIKTRGQQVTLSCSPISGHRSVSWYQQTPGQGLQFLFEYFSETQRNKGNFPGRFSGRQFSNSRSEMNVSTLELGDSALYLCASSLGRDRMMDEQFFGPGTRLTVL.

CDR3 sequence (DNA): TGTGCCAGCAGTTCTTTGAAGAGAAGAGCGGAAGAGACCCAGTACTTC. It specifies CASSSLKRRAEETQYF. J is TRBJ2-5 and V is TRBV28, with TRBD2 as a possible D gene (5 bases). The ends were cut back, 4 bases at V and 3 bases at J, with 18 bases in the middle. Germline values: CDR1 MDHEN, CDR2 SYDVKM. The CDR3 has 16 amino acids. Supplemented by reference TRBV28 and TRBJ2-5, the full variable domain reads DVKVTQSSRYLVKRTGEKVFLECVQDMDHENMFWYRQDPGLGLRLIYFSYDVKMKEKGDIPEGYSVSREKKERFSLILESASTNQTSMYLCASSSLKRRAEETQYFGPGTRLLVL.